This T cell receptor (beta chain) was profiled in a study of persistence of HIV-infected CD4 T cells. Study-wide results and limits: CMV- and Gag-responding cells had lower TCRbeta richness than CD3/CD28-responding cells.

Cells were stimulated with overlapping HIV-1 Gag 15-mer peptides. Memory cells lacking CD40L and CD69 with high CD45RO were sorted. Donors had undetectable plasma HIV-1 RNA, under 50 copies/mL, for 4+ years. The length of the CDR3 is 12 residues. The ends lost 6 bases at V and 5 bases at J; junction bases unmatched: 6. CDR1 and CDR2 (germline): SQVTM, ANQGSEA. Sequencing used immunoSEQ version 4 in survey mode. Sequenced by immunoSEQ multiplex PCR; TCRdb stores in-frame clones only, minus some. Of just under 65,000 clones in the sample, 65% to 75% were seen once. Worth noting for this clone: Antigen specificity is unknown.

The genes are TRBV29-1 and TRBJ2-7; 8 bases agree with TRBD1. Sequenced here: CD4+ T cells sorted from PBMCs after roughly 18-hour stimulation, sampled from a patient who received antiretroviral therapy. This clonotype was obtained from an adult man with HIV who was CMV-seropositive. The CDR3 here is CSVATGAHEQYF. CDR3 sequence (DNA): TGCAGCGTCGCGACAGGGGCCCACGAGCAGTACTTC.